This entry lists 9 T cell receptor beta chains sequenced from one sample in a study of blood T cell repertoires in COVID-19. Clones were read by immunoSEQ multiplex PCR, and TCRdb kept only the in-frame ones, dropping some. The table lists 150,000 or so clones, about 92% of them singletons, with roughly 1.9% in the top ten. Sequencing used peripheral blood. The receptors stem from a woman aged 60-75 years with COVID-19, enrolled during active disease.

The chain combines TRBV3-1 (or the pseudogene TRBV3-2) with TRBJ2-7, with D possibly being TRBD1 (5 bases). Germline CDR1 is LGHDT and CDR2 is YNNKEL (reference sequence). CDR3 size: 12 residues. Deletions cut 8 bases from V and 7 bases from J, with 15 bases between. The CDR3 region is CASHRQGGEQYF. DNA for the CDR3: TGTGCCAGCCATCGGCAGGGTGGAGAGCAGTACTTC.

The V and J genes are TRBV3-1 (or the pseudogene TRBV3-2) and TRBJ2-2; perhaps TRBD2 as D (6 bases). The germline V gene encodes CDR1 LGHDT and CDR2 YNNKEL (reference sequence). Trimming removed 0 bases at V and 3 bases at J, with 20 bases between. The CDR3 covers 19 residues. CDR3 in DNA: TGTGCCAGCAGCCAAGATCAGGGAAGGACTACCACGGACACCGGGGAGCTGTTTTTT. Translation: CASSQDQGRTTTDTGELFF.

The genes are TRBV19 and TRBJ1-2; 10 nucleotides agree with TRBD1. The CDR3 totals 14 residues. The V segment lost 7 bases and the J segment 4 bases; nucleotides outside the gene matches: 6. In germline, CDR1 is LNHDA, CDR2 SQIVND (reference sequence). CDR3 residues: CASIPRDRGYGYTF. The CDR3 DNA follows: TGTGCCAGTATTCCTCGGGACAGGGGCTATGGCTACACCTTC.

The chain employs TRBV6-6 and TRBJ2-2; tentative D call: TRBD1 (6 bases). Germline lookup yields CDR1 MNHNY and CDR2 SVGAGI (reference sequence). The CDR3 consists of 14 residues. Trimming took 0 bases from V and 5 from J, leaving 7 bases between them. CDR3 protein: CASSYSRGTGELFF. The CDR3 coding sequence is TGTGCCAGCAGTTACTCGAGGGGGACCGGGGAGCTGTTTTTT.

The J gene is TRBJ1-3, the V gene TRBV4-2; no definite D call. The V and J ends lost 0 bases and 0 bases respectively, with 6 bases between them. Germline CDR1 reads LGHNA; CDR2 reads YNFKEQ. The CDR3 length is 15 residues. The CDR3 DNA is TGTGCCAGCAGCCAAGATCCGCGCTCTGGAAACACCATATATTTT. Translation: CASSQDPRSGNTIYF.

J is TRBJ2-7 and V is TRBV7-2, with D uncertain. Trimming removed 2 bases at V and 4 bases at J, with 6 bases between. Germline CDR1 SGHTA, CDR2 FQGNSA. This CDR3 has 12 residues. Here the CDR3 DNA reads TGTGCCAGCAGCTTAACGGGTTACGAGCAGTACTTC. It yields the protein CASSLTGYEQYF. Combining the CDR3 with reference TRBV7-2 and TRBJ2-7 gives the whole variable domain GAGVSQSPSNKVTEKGKDVELRCDPISGHTALYWYRQSLGQGLEFLIYFQGNSAPDKSGLPSDRFSAERTGGSVSTLTIQRTQQEDSAVYLCASSLTGYEQYFGPGTRLTVT.

The chain links TRBV3-1 (or the pseudogene TRBV3-2) to TRBJ2-7, with TRBD2 as a possible D gene (6 bases). The length of the CDR3 is 15 residues. Trimming shortened V by 2 bases and J by 10 bases, and 21 bases separated the two germline ends. In germline, CDR1 is LGHDT, CDR2 YNNKEL (reference sequence). CDR3 bases: TGTGCCAGCAGCCAAAACCGGGACGGACTATCATTCCAGTACTTC. It encodes CASSQNRDGLSFQYF.

This sequence joins TRBV5-4 and TRBJ1-4; TRBD1 aligns across 7 bases. Germline-derived CDR1 and CDR2 are SGHNT and YYREEE (reference sequence). CDR3 length: 15 amino acids. J gave up 8 bases and V 0 bases, and 7 bases lay outside the gene matches. CDR3 coding DNA: TGTGCCAGCAGCTTGGACAGGGGCGGCAGCGAAAAACTGTTTTTT. This gives the protein CASSLDRGGSEKLFF.

The V gene is TRBV12-3 or TRBV12-4, the J gene TRBJ2-7; D might be TRBD2 (6 bases). V was cut by 3 bases and J by 6 bases, with 6 bases left in between. The CDR3 runs to 11 residues. CDR3 sequence: CASSLGGEQYF. The CDR3 coding sequence is TGTGCCAGCAGTTTGGGGGGCGAGCAGTACTTC.